This T cell receptor (beta chain) derives from a study of OX40 agonist ivuxolimab in advanced cancers. Study background: The drug used for patients, ivuxolimab, was an agonistic anti-OX40 (CD134) antibody. Patients were infused with ivuxolimab every 2 weeks at 0.01 to 10 mg/kg.

The protocol was immunoSEQ multiplex PCR, while the TCRdb copy is restricted to in-frame clones and leaves out a portion. The sample lists tens of thousands of clones, roughly nine tenths seen once, with around 40% in the top ten. The cohort excluded patients with autoimmune disease history or systemic immunosuppression. Study observations and caveats: The CD4+ and CD8+ T cells in the blood had expanded clonally by week 6 at 0.1 to 3.0 mg/kg.

The CDR3 has 12 amino acids. J was trimmed by 11 bases and V by 2 bases; bases with no gene match: 3. The germline gives CDR1 MGHRA, CDR2 YSYEKL. This clone was observed a handful of times. Its antigen remains unknown. This specimen consisted of CD4+ or CD8+ T cells sorted from blood, obtained in a trial of the OX40 agonist ivuxolimab. This receptor was taken from an adult with an advanced solid tumor such as melanoma, head and neck, liver or kidney cancer. The rearrangement links TRBV4-1 to TRBJ2-4; 7 bases are shared with TRBD1. The CDR3 protein is CASSQPGQFQYF. DNA for the CDR3: TGCGCCAGCAGCCAACCGGGACAGTTTCAGTACTTC.